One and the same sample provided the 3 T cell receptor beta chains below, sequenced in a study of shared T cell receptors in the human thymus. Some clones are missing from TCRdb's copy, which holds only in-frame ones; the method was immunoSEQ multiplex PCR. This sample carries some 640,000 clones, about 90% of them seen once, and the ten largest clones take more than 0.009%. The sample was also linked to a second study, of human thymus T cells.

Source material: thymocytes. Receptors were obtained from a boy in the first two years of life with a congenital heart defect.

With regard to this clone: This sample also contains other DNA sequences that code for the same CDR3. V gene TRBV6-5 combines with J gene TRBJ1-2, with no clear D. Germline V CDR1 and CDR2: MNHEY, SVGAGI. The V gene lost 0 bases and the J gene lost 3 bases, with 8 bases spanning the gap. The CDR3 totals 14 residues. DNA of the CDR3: TGTGCCAGCAGTTACTCGGGCGTGTACTATGGCTACACCTTC. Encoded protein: CASSYSGVYYGYTF.

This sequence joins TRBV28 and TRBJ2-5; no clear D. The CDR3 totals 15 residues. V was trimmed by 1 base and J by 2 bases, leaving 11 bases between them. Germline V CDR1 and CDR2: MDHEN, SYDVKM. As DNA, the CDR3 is TGTGCCAGCAGTTTATCGGCCAGGTCTCAAGAGACCCAGTACTTC. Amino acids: CASSLSARSQETQYF.

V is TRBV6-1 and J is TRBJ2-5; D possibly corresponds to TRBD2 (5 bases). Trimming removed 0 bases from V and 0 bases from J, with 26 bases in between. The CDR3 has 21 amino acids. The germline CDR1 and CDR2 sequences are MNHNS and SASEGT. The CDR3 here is CASSEAGRIGPAGENQETQYF. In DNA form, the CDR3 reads TGTGCCAGCAGTGAAGCAGGTCGGATCGGTCCGGCGGGTGAGAACCAAGAGACCCAGTACTTC.